The present T cell receptor beta chain was sequenced within a study of read filtering for tumor transcriptome and immune sequencing. Background on the study: Revised staging placed eight or nine patients in R-ISS I, about 16 in II, more than 5 in III. Study-level results: Single-read clonotypes: roughly 81% of IR-seq clonotypes (roughly 3.5% of reads), more than 70% of RNA-seq clonotypes (nearly 45% of reads).

CDR1 is DFQATT, CDR2 SNEGSKA, per germline (reference sequence). With V trimmed by 0 bases and J by 9 bases, 7 bases remained unmatched. The CDR3 contains 14 residues. In its sample, this clonotype was seen many times. Its antigen is still unknown. This library used about 400 ng RNA and molecular barcoded adaptors spanning alpha/delta and beta/gamma chains. One entry per CDR3 protein, called by TCRdb with MiXCR from the reads. The repertoire includes approximately 40,000 distinct CDR3 sequences, about 13% of them detected once, and roughly 30% sits in the top ten. The TCR comes from a donor over 35 with multiple myeloma. Specimen: a population of CD138-negative cells sorted from bone marrow. The chain links TRBV20-1 to TRBJ2-1; 8 bases match TRBD1. The CDR3 region is CSARDPRGRGEQFF. In nucleotides, the CDR3 is TGCAGTGCTAGAGACCCCAGGGGGCGAGGTGAGCAGTTCTTC.